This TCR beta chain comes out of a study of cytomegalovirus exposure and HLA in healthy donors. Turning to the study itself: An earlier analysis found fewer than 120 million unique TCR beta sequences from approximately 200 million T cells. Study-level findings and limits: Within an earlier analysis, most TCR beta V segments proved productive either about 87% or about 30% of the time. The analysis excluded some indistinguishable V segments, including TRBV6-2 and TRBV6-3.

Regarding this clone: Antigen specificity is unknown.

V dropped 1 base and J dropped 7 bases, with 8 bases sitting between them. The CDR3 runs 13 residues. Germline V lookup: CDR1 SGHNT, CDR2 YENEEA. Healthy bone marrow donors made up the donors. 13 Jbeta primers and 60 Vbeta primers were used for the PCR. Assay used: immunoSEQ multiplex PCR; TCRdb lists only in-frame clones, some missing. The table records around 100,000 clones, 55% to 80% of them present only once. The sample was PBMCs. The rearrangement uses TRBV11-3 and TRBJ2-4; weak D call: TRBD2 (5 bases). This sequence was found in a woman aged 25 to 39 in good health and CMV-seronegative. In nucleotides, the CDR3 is TGTGCCAGCAGCTTAGGGAGGACGAACATTCAGTACTTC. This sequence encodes CASSLGRTNIQYF. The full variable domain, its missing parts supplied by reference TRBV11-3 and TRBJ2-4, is EAGVVQSPRYKIIEKKQPVAFWCNPISGHNTLYWYLQNLGQGPELLIRYENEEAVDDSQLPKDRFSAERLKGVDSTLKIQPAELGDSAVYLCASSLGRTNIQYFGAGTRLSVL.